The 18 T cell receptor beta chains listed next were all sequenced from one sample in a study of blood T cell repertoires in COVID-19. Using immunoSEQ multiplex PCR, the repertoire was profiled, and TCRdb retains in-frame clones only, with some absent. The table shows a few hundred thousand clones, with over 75% occurring only once. Sequencing input: peripheral blood. The source of these receptors is a human donor in a cohort sampled during active COVID-19.

The chain has TRBV2 and TRBJ1-4; 9 bases match TRBD1. V shed 7 bases, J shed 13 bases, and the junction held 4 bases outside the gene matches. This CDR3 has 11 residues. Germline CDR1 SNHLY, CDR2 FYNNEI. The CDR3 spells CASTTTGGLFF. In DNA, the CDR3 is TGTGCCAGCACTACGACAGGGGGACTGTTTTTT.

V is TRBV20-1 and J is TRBJ1-2, with no clear D. CDR1 is DFQATT and CDR2 is SNEGSKA in the germline V gene (reference sequence). V gave up 4 bases and J gave up 4 bases, with 10 bases separating them. The CDR3 spans 12 residues. CDR3 sequence reads: CSANERSYGYTF. In DNA, the CDR3 is TGCAGTGCTAATGAGAGGAGCTATGGCTACACCTTC.

The genes are TRBV6-1 and TRBJ2-7; D unclear. The V end was cut by 3 bases, the J end by 4 bases, with 10 bases between. Germline V gene sequence: CDR1 MNHNS, CDR2 SASEGT. The length of the CDR3 is 13 residues. The CDR3 DNA follows: TGTGCCAGCAGTGACCCGTCGCAGTACGAGCAGTACTTC. Protein sequence: CASSDPSQYEQYF.

V is TRBV25-1 and J is TRBJ1-2; D gene uncertain. Germline CDR1 reads MGHDK; CDR2 reads SYGVNS. This CDR3 has 14 residues. With 8 bases removed from V and 3 bases from J, the gap between germline ends came to 16 bases. CDR3 nucleotide sequence: TGTGCCAGCGCCCGGGAGGGAAGGGACTATGGCTACACCTTC. It yields the protein CASAREGRDYGYTF.

The chain combines TRBV21-1 with TRBJ2-7; TRBD2, as called in the table, went unchecked against the DNA. TRBV21-1 is noted as a pseudogene. This CDR3 has 15 amino acids. The CDR3: CASSQMASGTYEQYF. Written as DNA, the CDR3 is TGTGCCAGCAGCCAAATGGCTAGCGGAACCTACGAGCAGTACTTC.

V usage is TRBV7-2 and J usage is TRBJ2-2, with D unclear. CDR3 length: 14 residues. The V end was cut by 2 bases, the J end by 6 bases, with 10 bases between. From germline, CDR1 is SGHTA and CDR2 FQGNSA. CDR3 sequence reads: CASSLNGGSGELFF. In DNA, the CDR3 is TGTGCCAGCAGCTTAAATGGCGGATCCGGGGAGCTGTTTTTT.

V usage is TRBV27 and J usage is TRBJ1-1, with 8 bases that match TRBD1. This CDR3 comprises 14 residues. Germline CDR1 reads MNHEY; CDR2 reads SMNVEV (reference sequence). Trimming removed 2 bases from V and 5 bases from J; junction bases left unmatched: 4. Written as DNA, the CDR3 is TGTGCCAGCAGTTTAGGAACAGGGGGTACTGAAGCTTTCTTT. It is translated as CASSLGTGGTEAFF.

This chain joins TRBV6-2 or TRBV6-3 and TRBJ1-4; no clear D. Between the trimmed V and J ends, which lost 2 bases and 8 bases, there was a span of 9 bases. The CDR3 is made up of 13 amino acids. Germline V gene lookup returns CDR1 MNHEY and CDR2 SVGEGT. CDR3 residues: CASSYGREEKLFF. CDR3 DNA: TGTGCCAGCAGTTACGGGCGAGAAGAAAAACTGTTTTTT.

The chain couples TRBV19 to TRBJ1-4; D is uncertain. Germline V gives CDR1 LNHDA, CDR2 SQIVND (reference sequence). The CDR3 has 12 amino acids. V was trimmed by 5 bases and J by 4 bases, leaving 5 bases between them. The CDR3 sequence: CASSLLNEKLFF. The CDR3 coding sequence is TGTGCCAGTAGTCTCCTTAATGAAAAACTGTTTTTT.

This chain uses TRBV7-6 with TRBJ2-2; 9 bases line up with TRBD1. This CDR3 is 14 amino acids long. CDR1 is SGHVS, CDR2 FNYEAQ, per germline. V was pared by 5 bases and J by 7 bases, with 5 bases of the junction left unmatched. DNA for the CDR3: TGTGCCAGCAGCGAACAGGGGGCCGACGGGGAGCTGTTTTTT. This translates into CASSEQGADGELFF.

This clone appeared a single time. V usage is TRBV20-1 and J usage is TRBJ2-1; TRBD2 matches at 11 bases. The CDR3 extends over 15 amino acids. After removal of 3 bases from V and 9 bases from J, the junction contained 10 bases not matched to a gene. In germline, CDR1 is DFQATT, CDR2 SNEGSKA (reference sequence). This CDR3 is CSASELAGARGEQFF. In DNA, the CDR3 is TGCAGTGCTAGTGAACTAGCGGGGGCTCGTGGTGAGCAGTTCTTC.

The chain couples TRBV15 to TRBJ1-1; TRBD1 is a possible D gene (5 bases). The CDR3 runs to 13 residues. The V end was cut by 6 bases, the J end by 3 bases, with 11 bases between. The germline gives CDR1 LNHNV, CDR2 YYDKDF (reference sequence). The CDR3 nucleotides are TGTGCCACCAGACAGTGGGGGGACACTGAAGCTTTCTTT. It yields the protein CATRQWGDTEAFF.

This clone has more than one count but fewer than ten. This rearrangement joins TRBV20-1 to TRBJ1-5, with 8 bases aligning to TRBD1. The ends lost 3 bases at V and 7 bases at J; junction bases unmatched: 2. CDR3 length: 12 amino acids. In germline, CDR1 is DFQATT, CDR2 SNEGSKA (reference sequence). DNA for the CDR3: TGCAGTGCTAGTAGGACAGGGCAGCCCCAGCATTTT. It translates to CSASRTGQPQHF.

The V and J genes are TRBV29-1 and TRBJ1-2; D not resolved. Trimming removed 3 bases from V and 5 bases from J, with 7 bases in between. Germline CDR1 SQVTM, CDR2 ANQGSEA. The CDR3 spans 11 residues. The CDR3 bases are TGCAGCGTTGACATAGAGTATGGCTACACCTTC. It codes for CSVDIEYGYTF.

V usage is TRBV3-1 (or the pseudogene TRBV3-2) and J usage is TRBJ1-2; 9 bases match TRBD1. With 5 bases clipped from V and 7 bases from J, the junction kept 8 bases outside the gene matches. In germline, CDR1 is LGHDT, CDR2 YNNKEL (reference sequence). The CDR3 contains 14 residues. CDR3 nucleotide sequence: TGTGCCAGCAGCGTTATGGGACAGGGTGGTGGCTACACCTTC. Its protein product is CASSVMGQGGGYTF.

This chain connects TRBV7-9 to TRBJ2-1; 16 nucleotides agree with TRBD2. The CDR3 covers 17 residues. After removal of 6 bases from V and 4 bases from J, the junction contained 6 bases not matched to a gene. Germline loops: CDR1 SEHNR, CDR2 FQNEAQ (reference sequence). DNA of the CDR3: TGTGCCAGCAGTAAGAAGGGACTAGCGGGGGGGTACAATGAGCAGTTCTTC. Its translation is CASSKKGLAGGYNEQFF.

J is TRBJ1-5 and V is TRBV5-6; 7 nucleotides match TRBD1. The CDR3 consists of 18 residues. Germline V CDR1 and CDR2: SGHDT, YYEEEE. V lost 4 bases and J lost 2; bases outside the gene matches: 15. This CDR3 reads CASSPEDRRGRGNQPQHF. The CDR3 DNA sequence: TGTGCCAGCAGCCCGGAGGACAGGCGGGGAAGGGGCAATCAGCCCCAGCATTTT. The full variable domain, in which reference TRBV5-6 and TRBJ1-5 provide the parts outside the CDR3, is DAGVTQSPTHLIKTRGQQVTLRCSPKSGHDTVSWYQQALGQGPQFIFQYYEEEERQRGNFPDRFSGHQFPNYSSELNVNALLLGDSALYLCASSPEDRRGRGNQPQHFGDGTRLSIL.

A single count supports this clone. V usage is TRBV7-3 and J usage is TRBJ2-1; tentative D call: TRBD1 (6 bases). Germline V gene lookup returns CDR1 SGHTA and CDR2 FQGTGA. V was trimmed by 5 bases and J by 7 bases, leaving 18 bases between them. The CDR3 spans 15 residues. The CDR3 DNA reads TGTGCCAGCAGCCCCTACCGGACAGAGATAAATGAGCAGTTCTTC. This gives the protein CASSPYRTEINEQFF.